This TCR beta chain was observed in a study of cytomegalovirus exposure and HLA in healthy donors. Background on the study: Among a few hundred genotyped donors, about 85% fell in the Caucasian-associated ancestry cluster. General observations from the study: Across HLA loci, a later analysis found differing TCR association rates, with DRB1 most and HLA-C fewest. Among the CMV-associated chains, a few were confirmed in vitro as specific for CMV antigens. As a later analysis revealed, most CMV-associated TCR beta chains appeared HLA-restricted.

PCR was performed using 60 Vbeta and 13 Jbeta primers. Some clones are missing from TCRdb's copy, which holds only in-frame ones; the method was immunoSEQ multiplex PCR. The sample records roughly 92,000 clones, nearly 80% being singletons. Germline CDR1 is SGHTA and CDR2 is FQGTGA. Deletions cut 5 bases from V and 4 bases from J, with 13 bases between. The CDR3 runs to 14 residues. This clone was seen a single time. What it recognizes is unknown. Specimen: PBMCs. The TCR was taken from a woman aged 45-59 years in good health and CMV-seropositive. The J gene is TRBJ2-3, the V gene TRBV7-3; possible D gene TRBD2, 5 bases. In DNA, the CDR3 is TGTGCCAGCAGCCGTACGCTAGCTCCAGATACGCAGTATTTT. This sequence encodes CASSRTLAPDTQYF.